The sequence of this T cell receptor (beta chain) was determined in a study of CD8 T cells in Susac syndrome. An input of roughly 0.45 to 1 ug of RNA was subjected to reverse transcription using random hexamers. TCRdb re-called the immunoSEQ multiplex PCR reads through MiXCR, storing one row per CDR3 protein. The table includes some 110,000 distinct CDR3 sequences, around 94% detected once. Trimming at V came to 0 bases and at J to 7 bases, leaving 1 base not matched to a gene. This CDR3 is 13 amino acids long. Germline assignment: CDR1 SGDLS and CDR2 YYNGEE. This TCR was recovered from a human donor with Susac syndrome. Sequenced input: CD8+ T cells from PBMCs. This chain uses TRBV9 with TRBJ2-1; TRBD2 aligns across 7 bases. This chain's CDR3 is CASSVGTSNEQFF. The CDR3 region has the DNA TGTGCCAGCAGCGTAGGGACTAGTAATGAGCAGTTCTTC.